One sample yielded the 30 T cell receptor beta chains listed below, sequenced in a study of T cells in localized non-small cell lung cancer (dated by TCRdb to 2018 to 2020). Library method: the immunoSEQ multiplex PCR assay. This is the immuneACCESS table as TCRdb keeps it, with only in-frame sequences that have V and J called. A part of the clones is gone; compared with another copy, unresolved V genes explain less than half, and the rest is unexplained. The sample yields 25,000 or so clones; approximately 90% were counted once. Of the sample, 6.9% falls within the top ten clones. Specimen: peripheral blood, collected before any cancer treatment. Receptors originate from a woman aged 40 to 75 with stage I lung adenocarcinoma.

This chain links TRBV7-9 with TRBJ2-1; no reliable D call. The V gene's germline CDR1 is SEHNR and CDR2 FQNEAQ (reference sequence). V was shortened by 7 bases and J by 4 bases, with 14 bases between the two germline ends. This CDR3 contains 14 residues. The CDR3 is CASKGTASYNEQFF. CDR3 nucleotide sequence: TGTGCCAGCAAAGGAACGGCCAGTTACAATGAGCAGTTCTTC.

The chain carries TRBV5-6 and TRBJ1-4; D call uncertain. Trimming took off 1 base at V and 8 bases at J, with 18 bases between the two ends. CDR3 length: 16 residues. Germline lookup yields CDR1 SGHDT and CDR2 YYEEEE. In DNA form, the CDR3 reads TGTGCCAGCAGCTTGTACGGCTCAAGGGCTGCCGAAAAACTGTTTTTT. Its translation is CASSLYGSRAAEKLFF.

The chain employs TRBV18 and TRBJ1-2; maybe TRBD1 (6 bases). V lost 3 bases and J lost 3, with 11 bases in between. The germline V gene has CDR1 KGHSH and CDR2 LQKENI. CDR3 length: 14 amino acids. The CDR3, as DNA: TGTGCCAGCTCACCCTCTAACAGGGACTATGGCTACACCTTC. Its protein product is CASSPSNRDYGYTF.

The V gene is TRBV28, the J gene TRBJ2-7; D is unclear. The CDR3 covers 13 residues. CDR1 is MDHEN and CDR2 is SYDVKM in the germline V gene. V was cut by 8 bases and J by 7 bases, with 18 bases left in between. CDR3 amino acids: CASDEAFKGEQYF. In DNA, the CDR3 is TGTGCCAGCGATGAAGCGTTCAAAGGGGAGCAGTACTTC.

The CDR3 DNA sequence: TGTGCCAGCAGTGAAACACACTACGAGCAGTACTTC. Encoded protein: CASSETHYEQYF. The chain links TRBV2 to TRBJ2-7; D not resolved. This CDR3 contains 12 residues. Per germline, CDR1 SNHLY and CDR2 FYNNEI. Trimming took 2 bases from V and 3 from J, leaving 5 bases between them.

This clone came up a few times. This rearrangement joins TRBV28 to TRBJ1-3; no firm D call. Per the germline V gene, CDR1 is MDHEN and CDR2 is SYDVKM. The V end lost 3 bases, the J end lost 6 bases, and 6 bases lay between the germline ends. The CDR3 contains 12 residues. The chain's CDR3 is CASSFQLNTIYF. DNA for the CDR3: TGTGCCAGCAGTTTCCAGTTAAACACCATATATTTT. The full variable domain, completed using reference TRBV28 and TRBJ1-3, is DVKVTQSSRYLVKRTGEKVFLECVQDMDHENMFWYRQDPGLGLRLIYFSYDVKMKEKGDIPEGYSVSREKKERFSLILESASTNQTSMYLCASSFQLNTIYFGEGSWLTVV.

This chain links TRBV7-2 with TRBJ1-2; unclear D gene. The length of the CDR3 is 14 residues. CDR1 and CDR2 from the germline V gene are SGHTA and FQGNSA. V dropped 4 bases and J dropped 4 bases, with 13 bases sitting between them. CDR3 amino acids: CASSSQRVSYGYTF. The CDR3 DNA reads as TGTGCCAGCAGCTCGCAGAGGGTTAGCTATGGCTACACCTTC.

This chain connects TRBV7-2 to TRBJ1-3; D not certain. CDR1 is SGHTA, CDR2 FQGNSA, per germline. The CDR3 is 11 amino acids. V was cut by 4 bases and J by 7 bases, with 5 bases left in between. This CDR3 reads CASSSLNTIYF. The CDR3 nucleotides are TGTGCCAGCAGCTCTCTCAACACCATATATTTT.

The rearrangement joins TRBV29-1 to TRBJ2-1, with D perhaps matching TRBD2 (7 bases). This CDR3 contains 12 residues. Trimming left V 6 bases short and J 7 bases short, with 13 bases between. Germline V gene lookup returns CDR1 SQVTM and CDR2 ANQGSEA. The CDR3 DNA reads TGCAGCGTCGTCAGGGGAGGGAATGAGCAGTTCTTC. Its protein is CSVVRGGNEQFF.

The chain uses TRBV5-5 and TRBJ2-3, with D perhaps given as TRBD1 or TRBD2 (5 bases each). Germline lookup yields CDR1 SGHKS and CDR2 YYEKEE (reference sequence). V lost 3 bases and J lost 5, with 10 bases in between. The CDR3 length is 13 residues. The CDR3 spells CASSSGPLDTQYF. The CDR3 region has the DNA TGTGCCAGCAGCTCGGGACCGCTAGATACGCAGTATTTT.

The genes are TRBV28 and TRBJ2-2; the D is unclear. V dropped 8 bases and J dropped 5 bases, with 12 bases sitting between them. Germline V lookup: CDR1 MDHEN, CDR2 SYDVKM. The CDR3 sequence is 13 residues long. This chain's CDR3 is CASDSRSTGELFF. The CDR3 bases are TGTGCCAGCGATAGCAGGTCGACCGGGGAGCTGTTTTTT.

The V gene is TRBV5-8, the J gene TRBJ2-3; 10 bases fit TRBD1. V lost 1 base and J lost 3; bases outside the gene matches: 8. Germline V gene lookup returns CDR1 SGHTS and CDR2 YDEGEE. The CDR3 totals 17 residues. CDR3 DNA sequence: TGTGCCAGCAGCTTGAAGAGACAGGGGGCCTATACAGATACGCAGTATTTT. Translating gives CASSLKRQGAYTDTQYF. Looking up the rest from reference TRBV5-8 and TRBJ2-3 gives the full variable domain: EAGVTQSPTHLIKTRGQQATLRCSPISGHTSVYWYQQALGLGLQFLLWYDEGEERNRGNFPPRFSGRQFPNYSSELNVNALELEDSALYLCASSLKRQGAYTDTQYFGPGTRLTVL.

This chain joins TRBV28 and TRBJ1-2; D not resolved. This CDR3 is 12 amino acids long. CDR1 MDHEN and CDR2 SYDVKM come from the germline V gene. The V end was cut by 2 bases, the J end by 8 bases, with 9 bases between. CDR3 sequence (DNA): TGTGCCAGCAGTTTAATGGGGAGGGGCTACACCTTC. This sequence encodes CASSLMGRGYTF.

The rearrangement links TRBV30 to TRBJ1-2; D is ambiguous. The CDR3 extends over 13 amino acids. CDR1 is GTSNPN, CDR2 SVGIG, per germline (reference sequence). Trimming took 0 bases from V and 8 from J, leaving 13 bases between them. The CDR3 bases are TGTGCCTGGAGTGTACTTACGAACGGCGGCTACACCTTC. Protein product: CAWSVLTNGGYTF.

In this sample, this clone turned up once. The CDR3 sequence: CASNQRTSGLYNEQFF. DNA of the CDR3: TGTGCCAGCAACCAAAGGACTAGCGGGCTATACAATGAGCAGTTCTTC. The chain couples TRBV2 to TRBJ2-1, with 11 bases that match TRBD2. This CDR3 is built from 16 residues. The trim removed 7 bases at V and 4 bases at J, leaving 9 bases unmatched. The germline V gene has CDR1 SNHLY and CDR2 FYNNEI. The full variable domain, completed using reference TRBV2 and TRBJ2-1, is EPEVTQTPSHQVTQMGQEVILRCVPISNHLYFYWYRQILGQKVEFLVSFYNNEISEKSEIFDDQFSVERPDGSNFTLKIRSTKLEDSAMYFCASNQRTSGLYNEQFFGPGTRLTVL.

V usage is TRBV6-6 and J usage is TRBJ1-4; weak D call: TRBD1 (5 bases). Germline values: CDR1 MNHNY, CDR2 SVGAGI (reference sequence). This CDR3 contains 15 residues. V was shortened by 2 bases and J by 5 bases, with 12 bases between the two germline ends. In nucleotides, the CDR3 is TGTGCCAGCAGTTACGGGGGGACCGCGAATGAAAAACTGTTTTTT. This encodes CASSYGGTANEKLFF.

This rearrangement joins TRBV6-1 to TRBJ2-7; a possible D gene is TRBD1 (6 bases). This CDR3 has 11 amino acids. The germline V gene encodes CDR1 MNHNS and CDR2 SASEGT. Trimming took 11 bases from V and 11 from J, leaving 19 bases between them. The CDR3: CAVLGAIGEYF. The CDR3 region has the DNA TGTGCCGTCCTGGGGGCTATAGGAGAGTACTTC.

CDR3 DNA: TGCGCCAGCAGCCGAGAACCGGGACAGGGATACGAGCAGTACTTC. Protein: CASSREPGQGYEQYF. The V gene is TRBV4-3, the J gene TRBJ2-7; TRBD1 aligns across 9 bases. Germline-derived CDR1 and CDR2 are LGHNA and YSLEER. Unmatched junction bases numbered 8, after V lost 4 bases and J lost 4 bases. This CDR3 region has 15 residues.

The chain employs TRBV6-5 and TRBJ2-1; D may be TRBD2 (5 bases). Trimming pared 2 bases from V and 1 base from J, leaving 9 bases between. The CDR3 is 15 amino acids. Germline V gene sequence: CDR1 MNHEY, CDR2 SVGAGI. The CDR3 nucleotides read TGTGCCAGCAGTTACGACCGGGATTCCTACAATGAGCAGTTCTTC. Translation gives CASSYDRDSYNEQFF.

This clone occurred once. CDR3 region: CASSPGFTGELFF. In DNA form, the CDR3 reads TGCGCCAGCAGCCCGGGGTTCACCGGGGAGCTGTTTTTT. The chain has TRBV10-1 and TRBJ2-2; D might be TRBD2 (5 bases). This CDR3 is built from 13 residues. The germline CDR1 and CDR2 sequences are WNHNN and SYGVQD (reference sequence). Between the trimmed V and J ends, which lost 6 bases and 4 bases, there was a span of 9 bases.

The chain is built from TRBV6-1 and TRBJ2-1; D remains unclear. CDR3 length: 11 residues. The V gene lost 2 bases and the J gene lost 6 bases, with 2 bases spanning the gap. Germline CDR1 MNHNS, CDR2 SASEGT. CDR3 nucleotides: TGTGCCAGCAGTGAACTCAATGAGCAGTTCTTC. This codes for CASSELNEQFF.

V usage is TRBV5-4 and J usage is TRBJ1-5; D call uncertain. CDR3 length: 13 residues. V gave up 0 bases and J gave up 0 bases, with 1 base separating them. CDR1 is SGHNT and CDR2 is YYREEE in the germline V gene (reference sequence). The CDR3 region is CASSLDSNQPQHF. The DNA for the CDR3 is TGTGCCAGCAGCTTGGATAGCAATCAGCCCCAGCATTTT.

The chain is built from TRBV11-2 and TRBJ2-1, with 9 nucleotides matching TRBD1. Trimming removed 5 bases from V and 9 bases from J; junction bases left unmatched: 5. Germline CDR1 reads SGHAT; CDR2 reads FQNNGV. CDR3 length: 13 amino acids. CDR3 DNA sequence: TGTGCCAGCAGCAAAGGACAGGGGAGTGAGCAGTTCTTC. Its translation is CASSKGQGSEQFF. The whole variable domain, remainder taken from reference TRBV11-2 and TRBJ2-1, is EAGVAQSPRYKIIEKRQSVAFWCNPISGHATLYWYQQILGQGPKLLIQFQNNGVVDDSQLPKDRFSAERLKGVDSTLKIQPAKLEDSAVYLCASSKGQGSEQFFGPGTRLTVL.

A single count supports this clone. V usage is TRBV11-2 and J usage is TRBJ1-5; D remains unclear. Trimming took 2 bases from V and 1 from J, leaving 3 bases between them. The CDR3 covers 13 residues. CDR1 is SGHAT, CDR2 FQNNGV, per germline. The CDR3: CASSLMSNQPQHF. The CDR3 DNA follows: TGTGCCAGCAGCTTAATGAGCAATCAGCCCCAGCATTTT.

The chain joins TRBV11-3 to TRBJ2-6, with 9 nucleotides matching TRBD1. The germline V gene has CDR1 SGHNT and CDR2 YENEEA. The CDR3 extends over 17 amino acids. V trimming: 5 bases; J trimming: 4 bases; junction bases outside the gene matches: 9. CDR3 sequence reads: CASSAGQGSGGANVLTF. CDR3 nucleotide sequence: TGTGCCAGCAGCGCCGGACAGGGGTCGGGCGGGGCCAACGTCCTGACTTTC.

The chain couples TRBV18 to TRBJ2-7; D unclear. Germline V gene sequence: CDR1 KGHSH, CDR2 LQKENI. This CDR3 is 13 amino acids long. Between the trimmed V and J ends, which lost 2 bases and 0 bases, there was a span of 5 bases. The CDR3: CASSPAPSYEQYF. The DNA for the CDR3 is TGTGCCAGCTCACCAGCACCCTCCTACGAGCAGTACTTC.

As regards this clone: Distinct nucleotide sequences in the sample also encode this CDR3. The rearrangement links TRBV7-2 to TRBJ1-1; 7 nucleotides match TRBD1. The V gene's germline CDR1 is SGHTA and CDR2 FQGNSA. The V segment lost 5 bases and the J segment 5 bases; nucleotides outside the gene matches: 11. The CDR3 totals 15 residues. CDR3 DNA: TGTGCCAGCAGCCAGTGGGACAGAGGGAGAACTGAAGCTTTCTTT. It encodes CASSQWDRGRTEAFF.

The chain carries TRBV4-1 and TRBJ2-7, with 11 bases lining up with TRBD2. Trimming at V came to 3 bases and at J to 5 bases, leaving 9 bases not matched to a gene. CDR3 length: 16 residues. CDR1 is MGHRA and CDR2 is YSYEKL in the germline V gene. This CDR3 reads CASSQGTSGSWNEQYF. The CDR3 DNA reads as TGCGCCAGCAGCCAGGGTACTAGCGGGAGTTGGAACGAGCAGTACTTC.

In DNA, the CDR3 is TGTGCCAGTGGAGCGGGAGTAAGGTACGAGCAGTACTTC. It encodes CASGAGVRYEQYF. The chain employs TRBV28 and TRBJ2-7, with 8 nucleotides matching TRBD2. This CDR3 spans 13 amino acids. With V trimmed by 9 bases and J by 4 bases, 8 bases remained unmatched. Germline CDR1 reads MDHEN; CDR2 reads SYDVKM.

The chain links TRBV7-2 to TRBJ2-7; maybe TRBD2 (5 bases). The CDR3 sequence is 12 residues long. V was clipped by 3 bases and J by 6 bases, with 9 bases between them. Per germline, CDR1 SGHTA and CDR2 FQGNSA. CDR3 sequence reads: CASSFMGVEQYF. The CDR3 bases are TGTGCCAGCAGCTTTATGGGAGTCGAGCAGTACTTC. The whole variable domain, filled in from reference TRBV7-2 and TRBJ2-7, reads GAGVSQSPSNKVTEKGKDVELRCDPISGHTALYWYRQSLGQGLEFLIYFQGNSAPDKSGLPSDRFSAERTGGSVSTLTIQRTQQEDSAVYLCASSFMGVEQYFGPGTRLTVT.